The 24 T cell receptor beta chains below were found in one sample sequenced in a study of blood T cell repertoires in COVID-19. TCRdb keeps only in-frame clones here, not all; method: immunoSEQ multiplex PCR. The table lists under 250,000 clones, about four fifths of them singletons, with about 9% in the top ten. Sequences were obtained from peripheral blood. The receptors were sampled from a man between 40 and 49 years old with active or convalescent COVID-19.

J is TRBJ1-4 and V is TRBV25-1; 8 nucleotides align to TRBD1. The junction had 10 bases not matched to a gene; V was cut back by 5 bases and J by 8 bases. The CDR3 is 15 amino acids. Germline CDR1 MGHDK, CDR2 SYGVNS. As DNA, the CDR3 is TGTGCCAGCAGTCTGCCGGGACAGGTGGGGGAAAAACTGTTTTTT. Its translation is CASSLPGQVGEKLFF.

The chain employs TRBV9 and TRBJ2-3; 7 bases are a match to TRBD2. The CDR3 is 20 residues long. Germline V gives CDR1 SGDLS, CDR2 YYNGEE. With 4 bases clipped from V and 4 bases from J, the junction kept 24 bases outside the gene matches. The DNA of the CDR3 is TGTGCCAGCAGCCTCTCTGTAGGGGCGGGAGCCACCCTGCGGGCAGATACGCAGTATTTT. This encodes CASSLSVGAGATLRADTQYF.

The chain employs TRBV4-1 and TRBJ1-5; D unclear. Germline V gene sequence: CDR1 MGHRA, CDR2 YSYEKL. CDR3 length equals 15 residues. V lost 1 base, J lost 3 bases, and 10 bases lay in between. This CDR3 reads CASSQARGNNQPQHF. The CDR3 nucleotides are TGCGCCAGCAGCCAAGCGAGAGGGAACAATCAGCCCCAGCATTTT.

This chain links TRBV3-1 (or the pseudogene TRBV3-2) with TRBJ1-1; maybe TRBD1 (5 bases). CDR1 is LGHDT and CDR2 is YNNKEL in the germline V gene (reference sequence). The length of the CDR3 is 16 residues. The ends were cut back, 0 bases at V and 0 bases at J, with 11 bases in the middle. The CDR3 bases are TGTGCCAGCAGCCAAGACCGGAGGGGTTTGAACACTGAAGCTTTCTTT. It codes for CASSQDRRGLNTEAFF.

The J gene is TRBJ1-1, the V gene TRBV6-5, with D perhaps matching TRBD1 (6 bases). The CDR3 has 15 amino acids. Germline loops: CDR1 MNHEY, CDR2 SVGAGI. Trimming cost V 6 bases and J 0 bases, with 14 bases left between them. The CDR3 DNA is TGTGCCAGCAGCTTAACAGGGCTCATGAACACTGAAGCTTTCTTT. It yields the protein CASSLTGLMNTEAFF.

The V gene is TRBV5-5, the J gene TRBJ1-2; TRBD1 matches at 8 bases. This CDR3 has 12 residues. Losses at the gene ends were 4 bases for V and 8 bases for J; bases not matched to a gene: 4. The germline gives CDR1 SGHKS, CDR2 YYEKEE (reference sequence). This CDR3 reads CASSPGTGGYTF. The CDR3 DNA follows: TGTGCCAGCAGCCCCGGGACAGGAGGCTACACCTTC.

Only a few counts were recorded for this clone. The V and J genes are TRBV20-1 and TRBJ1-1; D is unresolved. Looked up from germline, CDR1 is DFQATT and CDR2 is SNEGSKA (reference sequence). V dropped 3 bases and J dropped 2 bases, with 19 bases sitting between them. This CDR3 is built from 16 residues. CDR3 DNA: TGCAGTGCTAGTGGTGGTGTGCCAGTCAAAAACACTGAAGCTTTCTTT. Translation gives CSASGGVPVKNTEAFF.

The chain combines TRBV2 with TRBJ2-3, with TRBD1 matching 7 bases. The CDR3 runs to 17 residues. CDR1 is SNHLY, CDR2 FYNNEI, per germline. V dropped 3 bases and J dropped 4; count of bases not matched to a gene: 13. The CDR3 protein is CASSDSGWQGDADTQYF. The CDR3 DNA reads as TGTGCCAGCAGTGACTCGGGGTGGCAGGGGGACGCAGATACGCAGTATTTT.

The chain couples TRBV5-1 to TRBJ2-1, with 7 nucleotides matching TRBD2. Germline V gene data show CDR1 as SGHRS and CDR2 as YFSETQ. With V trimmed by 2 bases and J by 3 bases, 5 bases remained unmatched. This CDR3 is 15 amino acids long. For the CDR3, the DNA is TGCGCCAGCAGCTTAAGCGGGATCGACTACAATGAGCAGTTCTTC. Its translation is CASSLSGIDYNEQFF.

This clone appeared a single time. The chain employs TRBV5-5 and TRBJ1-5, with D unresolved. This CDR3 is built from 13 residues. CDR1 is SGHKS and CDR2 is YYEKEE in the germline V gene (reference sequence). V lost 0 bases and J lost 5, with 6 bases in between. This CDR3 is CASSLGPDQPQHF. The CDR3 DNA reads as TGTGCCAGCAGCTTGGGTCCGGATCAGCCCCAGCATTTT.

DNA of the CDR3: TGTGCCAGCAGCCCCCAGTCGTCTAACTATGGCTACACCTTC. Translated, it gives CASSPQSSNYGYTF. J is TRBJ1-2 and V is TRBV3-1 (or the pseudogene TRBV3-2); D unclear. This CDR3 region has 14 residues. The V and J ends lost 4 bases and 0 bases respectively, with 9 bases between them. Germline CDR1 reads LGHDT; CDR2 reads YNNKEL (reference sequence).

The rearrangement uses TRBV28 and TRBJ1-4; 8 bases are a match to TRBD1. The length of the CDR3 is 15 residues. Trimming removed 6 bases from V and 4 bases from J; junction bases left unmatched: 7. Germline V gene sequence: CDR1 MDHEN, CDR2 SYDVKM. The CDR3 DNA reads as TGTGCCAGCAGCTACAGGGGGGCTCGTAATGAAAAACTGTTTTTT. This encodes CASSYRGARNEKLFF.

The chain employs TRBV5-1 and TRBJ1-1; 8 nucleotides match TRBD1. This CDR3 is 15 amino acids long. In germline, CDR1 is SGHRS, CDR2 YFSETQ. Trimming took 4 bases from V and 1 from J; bases not matched to a gene: 6. CDR3 sequence: CASSPGQATNTEAFF. CDR3 in DNA: TGCGCCAGCAGCCCGGGACAGGCTACGAACACTGAAGCTTTCTTT.

The chain uses TRBV6-2 or TRBV6-3 and TRBJ1-2; TRBD1 matches at 9 bases. V shed 5 bases, J shed 2 bases, and the junction held 9 bases outside the gene matches. The CDR3 extends over 16 amino acids. CDR1 and CDR2 (germline): MNHEY, SVGEGT. The DNA of the CDR3 is TGTGCCAGCAGTAGTCGCCCGGGACAGGGCAACTATGGCTACACCTTC. Amino acid sequence: CASSSRPGQGNYGYTF.

J is TRBJ2-7 and V is TRBV4-2; 11 bases fit TRBD2. The CDR3 runs 15 residues. The germline V gene encodes CDR1 LGHNA and CDR2 YNFKEQ. V trimming: 0 bases; J trimming: 9 bases; junction bases outside the gene matches: 7. The CDR3 loop is CASSQDTSGGRGQYF. In DNA form, the CDR3 reads TGTGCCAGCAGCCAAGATACTAGCGGGGGACGGGGGCAGTACTTC.

The chain uses TRBV30 and TRBJ1-3, with 9 nucleotides matching TRBD1. J was trimmed by 4 bases and V by 2 bases; bases with no gene match: 3. CDR1 is GTSNPN and CDR2 is SVGIG in the germline V gene (reference sequence). The CDR3 is 14 amino acids. CDR3 residues: CAWSRGTGGNTIYF. CDR3 nucleotide sequence: TGTGCCTGGAGTAGAGGGACAGGGGGAAACACCATATATTTT.

This clone was seen a few times. This chain connects TRBV19 to TRBJ1-2, with unresolved D. Germline V gives CDR1 LNHDA, CDR2 SQIVND (reference sequence). The CDR3 sequence is 14 residues long. Trimming pared 4 bases from V and 0 bases from J, leaving 9 bases between. CDR3 sequence: CASSTLGANYGYTF. DNA for the CDR3: TGTGCCAGTAGTACCCTGGGAGCTAACTATGGCTACACCTTC.

V gene TRBV10-3 combines with J gene TRBJ1-2, with D possibly matching TRBD1 (5 bases). Germline values: CDR1 ENHRY, CDR2 SYGVKD. V was pared by 3 bases and J by 7 bases, with 18 bases between. The CDR3 has 15 amino acids. CDR3 sequence reads: CAISDHQGSMGGYTF. The CDR3, as DNA: TGTGCCATCAGTGACCACCAGGGAAGTATGGGTGGCTACACCTTC.

The chain uses TRBV19 and TRBJ1-1, with a possible D match to TRBD1 (5 bases). The length of the CDR3 is 14 residues. The germline V and J ends were trimmed by 4 bases and 7 bases, with 16 bases remaining between them. Germline values: CDR1 LNHDA, CDR2 SQIVND (reference sequence). The CDR3 reads CASSTPGRANEAFF. CDR3 DNA: TGTGCCAGTAGTACCCCGGGCAGGGCGAATGAAGCTTTCTTT.

Comment on this clone: The sample has other DNA sequences that encode this CDR3 too. V is TRBV5-1 and J is TRBJ2-7; TRBD1 might be the D (6 bases). This CDR3 spans 12 amino acids. Germline V lookup: CDR1 SGHRS, CDR2 YFSETQ. The V gene lost 3 bases and the J gene lost 4 bases, with 8 bases spanning the gap. CDR3 sequence: CASSSQGYEQYF. For the CDR3, the DNA is TGCGCCAGCAGCTCACAGGGTTACGAGCAGTACTTC.

The V call is TRBV5-1, the J call TRBJ1-1; D possibly corresponds to TRBD1 (6 bases). The length of the CDR3 is 14 residues. Germline CDR1 SGHRS, CDR2 YFSETQ. Trimming cost V 3 bases and J 2 bases, with 11 bases left between them. CDR3: CASSSPGDNTEAFF. The CDR3 DNA reads as TGCGCCAGCAGCTCGCCAGGGGATAACACTGAAGCTTTCTTT.

The chain combines TRBV4-1 with TRBJ2-7; 10 bases fit TRBD1. This CDR3 is built from 16 residues. V trimming: 0 bases; J trimming: 4 bases; junction bases outside the gene matches: 6. Germline V gives CDR1 MGHRA, CDR2 YSYEKL. CDR3 bases: TGCGCCAGCAGCCAAGAGATACCGGGACAGGGGTACGAGCAGTACTTC. Translation: CASSQEIPGQGYEQYF.

V and J are TRBV4-1 and TRBJ1-6; D is ambiguous. This CDR3 has 15 amino acids. Germline V lookup: CDR1 MGHRA, CDR2 YSYEKL. V dropped 4 bases and J dropped 6 bases, with 13 bases sitting between them. CDR3 protein: CASSPYLDSNSPLHF. CDR3 in DNA: TGCGCCAGCAGCCCCTATTTAGACTCTAATTCACCCCTCCACTTT.

This clone was seen only once. The V call is TRBV5-1, the J call TRBJ1-3, with 7 bases identical to TRBD1. Trimming removed 4 bases from V and 4 bases from J; junction bases left unmatched: 8. The CDR3 contains 15 residues. Germline lookup yields CDR1 SGHRS and CDR2 YFSETQ. In DNA form, the CDR3 reads TGCGCCAGCAGCCCCTTGACAGGGATCGGAAACACCATATATTTT. This translates into CASSPLTGIGNTIYF.